These 20 T cell receptor beta chains came from one sample sequenced in a study of beta chain features in type 1 diabetes. Reverse transcription of all isolated RNA meant that expressed TCRB transcripts were sequenced. TCRdb's copy holds only in-frame clones and misses some; the assay was immunoSEQ multiplex PCR. The sample yields about 220,000 clones, approximately 11% seen once. Sample: central memory CD4+ T cells from blood. Every receptor here comes from a man aged 18 to 29 in good health.

This clone was seen ten or more times. The rearrangement uses TRBV14 and TRBJ2-3; D not certain. CDR3 length: 14 residues. Trimming pared 4 bases from V and 1 base from J, leaving 9 bases between. In germline, CDR1 is SGHDN, CDR2 FVKESK. The CDR3 protein is CASSRGYGTDTQYF. CDR3 nucleotides: TGTGCCAGCAGCCGGGGTTACGGCACAGATACGCAGTATTTT.

This clone was detected only a few times. The genes are TRBV7-3 and TRBJ1-1, with no clear D. Germline V gene lookup returns CDR1 SGHTA and CDR2 FQGTGA. This CDR3 has 13 amino acids. V was clipped by 3 bases and J by 4 bases, with 9 bases between them. The CDR3, as DNA: TGTGCCAGCAGCTTGGGTTCTGGCACTGAAGCTTTCTTT. Amino acids: CASSLGSGTEAFF.

The chain combines TRBV7-8 with TRBJ1-4; no firm D call. CDR3 length equals 14 residues. CDR1 and CDR2 (germline): SGHVS, FQNEAQ. The germline V and J ends were trimmed by 4 bases and 5 bases, with 11 bases remaining between them. The CDR3 nucleotides are TGTGCCAGCAGCTCCGGGCGCTTAAATGAAAAACTGTTTTTT. Its protein product is CASSSGRLNEKLFF.

This chain connects TRBV7-6 to TRBJ2-5, with TRBD1 as a possible D gene (6 bases). This CDR3 is 17 amino acids long. CDR1 and CDR2 from the germline V gene are SGHVS and FNYEAQ. V lost 5 bases to trimming and J lost 0 bases, with 19 bases between them. CDR3 coding DNA: TGTGCCAGCAGCCACCTTAGCAACAGGGTAAACCAAGAGACCCAGTACTTC. As protein: CASSHLSNRVNQETQYF.

This clone has only a few counts. This chain links TRBV7-3 with TRBJ2-7; 10 positions match TRBD2. Germline V gene sequence: CDR1 SGHTA, CDR2 FQGTGA. The V gene end was trimmed by 2 bases and the J gene end by 3 bases; junction bases not matched to a gene: 4. This CDR3 comprises 15 residues. CDR3 in DNA: TGTGCCAGCAGCTTAGGGCCTAGCGGGAGCTACGAGCAGTACTTC. Its protein is CASSLGPSGSYEQYF.

In this sample, this clone turned up a few times. V gene TRBV7-9 combines with J gene TRBJ2-2, with D possibly being TRBD2 (6 bases). The CDR3 is 15 amino acids. The germline gives CDR1 SEHNR, CDR2 FQNEAQ (reference sequence). Trimming cost V 2 bases and J 2 bases, with 9 bases left between them. CDR3 DNA: TGTGCCAGCAGCTTATCGGGGGTTAACACCGGGGAGCTGTTTTTT. Translation gives CASSLSGVNTGELFF.

The chain uses TRBV29-1 and TRBJ2-5, with TRBD1 identical over 10 bases. This CDR3 spans 14 amino acids. Looked up from germline, CDR1 is SQVTM and CDR2 is ANQGSEA. V lost 6 bases and J lost 2; bases outside the gene matches: 6. The CDR3 DNA follows: TGCAGCGTCCGGGACAGGGGTTATCAAGAGACCCAGTACTTC. Its protein product is CSVRDRGYQETQYF.

The chain is built from TRBV4-3 and TRBJ2-2; D gene unclear. Germline-derived CDR1 and CDR2 are LGHNA and YSLEER. CDR3 size: 14 residues. Trimming cost V 1 base and J 2 bases, with 5 bases left between them. The CDR3 sequence is CASSQGQNTGELFF. CDR3 nucleotides: TGCGCCAGCAGCCAAGGACAAAACACCGGGGAGCTGTTTTTT.

This chain uses TRBV10-2 with TRBJ1-2; possible D gene TRBD1, 6 bases. The V and J ends lost 2 bases and 3 bases respectively, with 13 bases between them. This CDR3 region has 15 residues. Germline values: CDR1 WSHSY, CDR2 SAAADI. The CDR3 here is CASSESGGRDYGYTF. The CDR3 DNA sequence: TGCGCCAGCAGTGAGAGCGGGGGGCGCGACTATGGCTACACCTTC.

The CDR3 reads CASSLSPADRATNEQFF. The CDR3 DNA follows: TGTGCCAGCAGCCTATCGCCGGCGGACAGGGCTACCAATGAGCAGTTCTTC. The J gene is TRBJ2-1, the V gene TRBV11-3, with 8 bases matching TRBD1. Losses at the gene ends were 5 bases for V and 6 bases for J; bases not matched to a gene: 15. This CDR3 is built from 17 residues. Germline V lookup: CDR1 SGHNT, CDR2 YENEEA.

The chain joins TRBV7-8 to TRBJ2-1, with TRBD2 matching over 8 bases. Germline V gene lookup returns CDR1 SGHVS and CDR2 FQNEAQ. The V gene end was trimmed by 5 bases and the J gene end by 9 bases; junction bases not matched to a gene: 12. This CDR3 has 15 amino acids. The CDR3 loop reads CASSKIADSGIEQFF. The CDR3 coding sequence is TGTGCCAGCAGCAAAATAGCGGATAGCGGGATTGAGCAGTTCTTC.

The sample holds a few counts of this clone. The chain recombines TRBV6-5 with TRBJ2-7; 10 bases agree with TRBD2. CDR3 size: 15 residues. V gave up 5 bases and J gave up 3 bases; unmatched junction bases: 7. CDR1 is MNHEY, CDR2 SVGAGI, per germline. The DNA for the CDR3 is TGTGCCAGCAGTCCTAAGCGGGAGGGCAGCTACGAGCAGTACTTC. Encoded protein: CASSPKREGSYEQYF.

This clone was seen a few times. The V and J genes are TRBV4-3 and TRBJ2-6; D is undetermined. The V gene's germline CDR1 is LGHNA and CDR2 YSLEER. The CDR3 has 17 amino acids. Trimming took off 0 bases at V and 4 bases at J, with 13 bases between the two ends. The CDR3: CASSQDVRRGGANVLTF. Written as DNA, the CDR3 is TGCGCCAGCAGCCAAGACGTTCGTAGAGGAGGGGCCAACGTCCTGACTTTC.

Only a few counts were recorded for this clone. J is TRBJ2-3 and V is TRBV5-1; TRBD1 matches 7 bases. J was trimmed by 5 bases and V by 0 bases; bases with no gene match: 3. There are 14 residues in the CDR3. CDR1 is SGHRS, CDR2 YFSETQ, per germline. DNA of the CDR3: TGCGCCAGCAGCTTGGAGCAGGGGGTAGATACGCAGTATTTT. Its translation is CASSLEQGVDTQYF.

This rearrangement joins TRBV5-4 to TRBJ1-1; a weak D match, TRBD1 (6 bases). From germline, CDR1 is SGHNT and CDR2 YYREEE (reference sequence). V was clipped by 5 bases and J by 6 bases, with 11 bases between them. The length of the CDR3 is 12 residues. The CDR3 DNA follows: TGTGCCAGCAGTTCAGGACAGTCTGAAGCTTTCTTT. This gives the protein CASSSGQSEAFF.

This clone has just a few counts. V and J are TRBV29-1 and TRBJ2-2; D perhaps matches TRBD1 (5 bases). The V gene's germline CDR1 is SQVTM and CDR2 ANQGSEA. There are 12 residues in the CDR3. V lost 7 bases to trimming and J lost 9 bases, with 15 bases between them. CDR3 amino acids: CSGGLTDRELFF. Here the CDR3 DNA reads TGCAGCGGGGGCCTTACGGACAGGGAGCTGTTTTTT.

This chain links TRBV4-3 with TRBJ1-2; TRBD1 is a possible D gene (6 bases). Germline loops: CDR1 LGHNA, CDR2 YSLEER. This CDR3 spans 16 amino acids. Trimming removed 1 base at V and 0 bases at J, with 12 bases between. This CDR3 is CASSQAGTLANYGYTF. For the CDR3, the DNA is TGCGCCAGCAGCCAAGCGGGGACACTAGCTAACTATGGCTACACCTTC.

This chain connects TRBV15 to TRBJ2-2, with a tentative D call TRBD2 (6 bases). In germline, CDR1 is LNHNV, CDR2 YYDKDF (reference sequence). The CDR3 is 14 amino acids. V was shortened by 4 bases and J by 5 bases, with 11 bases between the two germline ends. The CDR3 spells CATSIRRGTGELFF. In DNA, the CDR3 is TGTGCCACCAGCATCCGACGGGGGACCGGGGAGCTGTTTTTT.

This clone was seen a handful of times. The rearrangement links TRBV7-2 to TRBJ2-1; TRBD2 matches at 13 bases. V was pared by 4 bases and J by 3 bases, with 6 bases of the junction left unmatched. The germline V gene encodes CDR1 SGHTA and CDR2 FQGNSA. The CDR3 extends over 17 amino acids. Written as DNA, the CDR3 is TGTGCCAGCAGCTCTGGGGGACTAGCGGGACTCTACAATGAGCAGTTCTTC. Amino acids: CASSSGGLAGLYNEQFF.

This clone was observed a few times. The chain links TRBV7-2 to TRBJ2-7; D might be TRBD2 (5 bases). Looked up from germline, CDR1 is SGHTA and CDR2 is FQGNSA. CDR3 size: 13 residues. The V end was cut by 5 bases, the J end by 2 bases, with 10 bases between. For the CDR3, the DNA is TGTGCCAGCAGCCGAGACGGGGCCTACGAGCAGTACTTC. This encodes CASSRDGAYEQYF.